These T cell receptor beta chains were read from a single sample in a study of tumor-infiltrating lymphocytes in primary liver carcinoma. TCRdb processed the multiplex PCR reads anew with MiXCR; each CDR3 protein has one entry. This table holds about 20,000 distinct CDR3 sequences, roughly 80% found once. The sequenced sample consisted of liver tumor tissue from sampling region 4. Every receptor here comes from a woman in her 30s with primary liver carcinoma and hepatitis B virus infection. Both conserved end residues are part of each CDR3. A D gene is named only where the DNA matches it firmly. Some rows have no size entry. The others give once, few or many, or a class for an expanded clone.

CDR3	DNA	J	D	size	length	V
CVSSLSGTSRLDQFF	TGTGTCAGCAGCCTGTCCGGGACTAGCAGACTTGATCAGTTCTTC	TRBJ2-1	TRBD2	NA	15	TRBV12-3/TRBV12-4
CASSPVPGQGTGTEAFF	TGTGCCAGCAGCCCAGTCCCGGGACAGGGGACGGGCACTGAAGCTTTCTTT	TRBJ1-1	TRBD1	medium-sized	17	TRBV12-3/TRBV12-4
CVCGYGRVSYEQYF	TGTGTCTGCGGTTACGGGAGGGTCTCCTACGAGCAGTACTTC	TRBJ2-7	TRBD2	NA	14	TRBV6-2/TRBV6-3
CASSLFGTSGLEQFF	TGTGCTAGCAGCCTGTTTGGGACTAGCGGACTTGAGCAGTTCTTC	TRBJ2-1	TRBD2	NA	15	TRBV12-3/TRBV12-4
CASSFLNAEQLF	TGTGCCAGCAGCTTCCTTAATGCTGAGCAGCTCTTC	TRBJ2-1	NA	NA	12	TRBV11-2
CASSLDPGSGRRDEQFF	TGTGCCAGCAGCTTAGATCCGGGTAGCGGGAGGAGGGATGAGCAGTTCTTC	TRBJ2-1	TRBD2	once	17	TRBV11-2
CANSLHPQEFYEQNF	TGTGCCAACAGTTTGCACCCCCAGGAGTTTTACGAGCAGAACTTC	TRBJ2-7	NA	NA	15	TRBV28
CASSQYSGRVNGYTF	TGCGCTAGCAGCCAATATTCGGGCAGGGTGAATGGCTACACCTTC	TRBJ1-2	NA	NA	15	TRBV4-3
CASSTASEQYF	TGTGCCAGCAGTACAGCCAGTGAACAATACTTC	TRBJ2-7	NA	NA	11	TRBV11-2
CATSVDGHPPPTDTLYF	TGTGCGACAAGCGTAGACGGACACCCTCCACCCACAGATACGCTGTATTTT	TRBJ2-3	NA	NA	17	TRBV5-4
CASSKNVSGAGDEQFF	TGCGCCAGCAGCAAAAATGTATCGGGAGCCGGAGATGAGCAGTTCTTC	TRBJ2-1	NA	NA	16	TRBV4-3
CASSPGWNTGELFF	TGTGCCAGCAGTCCAGGATGGAACACAGGGGAGCTGTTTTTT	TRBJ2-2	NA	NA	14	TRBV14
CASIYSETRELFF	TGTGCCAGCATTTACTCGGAGACCCGGGAGCTGTTCTTT	TRBJ2-2	NA	NA	13	TRBV6-2/TRBV6-3
CASSSLGAPDSGELFF	TGTGCCAGCAGCTCACTGGGGGCACCAGACAGCGGGGAGCTGTTTTTT	TRBJ2-2	NA	NA	16	TRBV11-2
CARSSTGHGFLDEQFF	TGTGCCAGAAGTTCAACGGGACACGGCTTCTTGGATGAGCAGTTCTTC	TRBJ2-1	NA	NA	16	TRBV11-3
CASSKEFTDTRYF	TGCGCCAGCAGTAAAGAATTCACAGATACGCGGTACTTT	TRBJ2-3	NA	NA	13	TRBV11-3
CASRTGGIGELLF	TGTGCCAGTCGGACAGGGGGTATCGGGGAGCTGCTTTTT	TRBJ2-2	TRBD1	many	13	TRBV25-1
CASSLVTLAGTGELFF	TGTGCCAGCAGCTTAGTGACGTTAGCGGGAACCGGGGAGCTGTTTTTT	TRBJ2-2	TRBD2	NA	16	TRBV11-2
CDSSQEYLGQGGPREQYF	TGTGATAGCAGCCAGGAATACCTAGGACAGGGGGGACCGCGCGAGCAGTACTTC	TRBJ2-7	TRBD1	NA	18	TRBV4-2
CASNFQTANTGEPLF	TGTGCCAGCAACTTCCAGACAGCGAACACCGGGGAGCCGTTATTT	TRBJ2-2	NA	NA	15	TRBV13
CASSWGAGYSTYNEQFF	TGCGCTAGCAGCTGGGGCGCGGGATACTCAACCTACAATGAGCAGTTCTTC	TRBJ2-1	NA	NA	17	TRBV5-1
CASSQVAGTDHKQYF	TGTGCCAGCAGCCAGGTGGCGGGGACTGACCACAAGCAGTACTTC	TRBJ2-7	NA	NA	15	TRBV14
CASSAGGSNQPQHF	TGTGCCAGCAGTGCAGGGGGTAGCAATCAGCCCCAGCATTTT	TRBJ1-5	TRBD1	NA	14	TRBV5-6
CAWSVLPLKLFF	TGTGCCTGGAGTGTACTTCCCTTGAAGCTGTTTTTT	TRBJ2-2	NA	NA	12	TRBV30
CATSDLRSEQFF	TGTGCCACCAGTGATTTGCGAAGTGAGCAGTTCTTC	TRBJ2-1	NA	many	12	TRBV24-1
CSVGIGGAETQYF	TGCAGCGTTGGAATCGGGGGAGCAGAGACCCAATACTTC	TRBJ2-5	NA	NA	13	TRBV29-1
CVSSLGYPREQYF	TGTGTCAGCAGTTTAGGATACCCACGCGAGCAGTACTTC	TRBJ2-7	NA	NA	13	TRBV11-1
CAISKSVSRNTIYF	TGTGCCATCAGTAAGTCAGTTTCTCGAAACACCATATATTTC	TRBJ1-3	NA	NA	14	TRBV10-3
CASSISCNEQFF	TGTGCCAGTAGTATATCTTGTAATGAGCAGTTCTTC	TRBJ2-1	NA	NA	12	TRBV19
CAGSTDRGLIQYF	TGTGCCGGCAGTACCGACCGGGGGCTGATCCAGTACTTC	TRBJ2-5	NA	NA	13	TRBV6-5
CASSLTDTAYEQYF	TGTGCCAGCAGCTTAACTGACACTGCCTACGAGCAGTACTTC	TRBJ2-7	NA	many	14	TRBV11-2
CASSSTDPTQETQYF	TGTGCCAGCAGCTCGACAGACCCTACCCAAGAGACCCAGTACTTC	TRBJ2-5	NA	NA	15	TRBV7-9
CTSSARDRGRKRYSNTESFF	TGTACCAGCAGCGCTCGGGACAGGGGGCGCAAGAGGTATAGTAACACTGAATCTTTCTTT	TRBJ1-1	TRBD1	NA	20	TRBV11-2
CASCRLARGGYEQFF	TGTGCCAGCTGCCGACTAGCGCGGGGTGGGTATGAGCAGTTCTTC	TRBJ2-1	TRBD2	few	15	TRBV11-3
CASSREVLAGGPTDTQYF	TGCGCCAGCAGCCGAGAAGTTCTAGCGGGAGGGCCAACGGATACGCAGTATTTT	TRBJ2-3	TRBD2	NA	18	TRBV4-3
CVSSSGRGRTMKSYEQYF	TGTGTCAGCAGCTCGGGTCGCGGTCGTACTATGAAGTCCTACGAGCAGTACTTC	TRBJ2-7	NA	NA	18	TRBV7-8
CASNLDRGDERFF	TGTGCCAGCAACTTGGACAGGGGGGATGAGCGGTTCTTC	TRBJ2-1	TRBD1	NA	13	TRBV7-9
CSTGDSRGTSGSYEQFF	TGCAGTACTGGAGACTCCAGGGGGACTAGCGGGAGCTATGAGCAGTTCTTC	TRBJ2-1	TRBD2	NA	17	TRBV20-1
CASSERSLVLRSNNGYTF	TGTGCCAGCAGTGAACGGTCCCTGGTCCTTAGATCTAACAATGGCTATACCTTC	TRBJ1-2	NA	NA	18	TRBV6-1
CARSLFVTGGKSQHF	TGTGCCAGAAGCTTATTTGTAACAGGGGGCAAGTCCCAGCATTTT	TRBJ1-5	TRBD1	NA	15	TRBV7-8
CASIPRTGFTGELLF	TGTGCAAGCATTCCGCGGACAGGGTTCACCGGGGAGCTGTTATTT	TRBJ2-2	TRBD1	NA	15	TRBV6-5
CSVVGWEDQKFF	TGCAGCGTTGTGGGGTGGGAGGACCAAAAGTTCTTC	TRBJ2-1	NA	NA	12	TRBV29-1
CTSSQAATGGHTSYEQYF	TGCACCAGCAGCCAAGCTGCGACGGGGGGTCACACTAGCTACGAGCAGTACTTC	TRBJ2-7	TRBD2	once	18	TRBV4-3
CAITRGTAMNTEAFF	TGTGCCATCACGAGAGGGACAGCTATGAACACTGAAGCTTTCTTT	TRBJ1-1	TRBD1	NA	15	TRBV10-3